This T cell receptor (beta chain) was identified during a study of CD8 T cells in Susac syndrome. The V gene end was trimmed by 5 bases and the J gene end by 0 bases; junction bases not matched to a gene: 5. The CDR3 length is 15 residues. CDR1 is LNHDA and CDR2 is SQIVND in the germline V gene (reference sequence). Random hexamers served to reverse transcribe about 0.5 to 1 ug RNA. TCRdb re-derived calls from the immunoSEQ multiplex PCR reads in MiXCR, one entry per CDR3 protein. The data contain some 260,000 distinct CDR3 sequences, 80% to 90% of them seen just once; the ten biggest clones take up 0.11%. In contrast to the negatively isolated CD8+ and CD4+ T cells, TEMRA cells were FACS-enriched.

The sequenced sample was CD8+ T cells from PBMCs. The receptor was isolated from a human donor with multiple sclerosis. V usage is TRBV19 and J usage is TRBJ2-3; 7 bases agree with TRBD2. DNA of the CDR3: TGTGCCAGTAGTGTGACTAGCTTTAGCACAGATACGCAGTATTTT. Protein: CASSVTSFSTDTQYF.